The 2 T cell receptor beta chains below all came from one sample that was sequenced in a study of T cell repertoires in cytomegalovirus infection. A single record per CDR3 protein comes from TCRdb applying MiXCR to the reads. Altogether 150,000 to 200,000 distinct CDR3 sequences are present, approximately 15% being singletons, with the ten largest covering 27%. What was sequenced was PBMCs. The receptors were sampled from a human donor in good health (CMV status not recorded). Some clones in this sample may be carry-over from other donors' samples.

This clonotype was found many times. This chain links TRBV12-3 or TRBV12-4 with TRBJ2-7; tentatively, D is TRBD1 (5 bases). CDR3 length equals 12 residues. V shed 6 bases and J shed 6 bases, with 12 bases lying between them. CDR3 amino acids: CASSPLRGEQYF. CDR3 DNA sequence: TGTGCCAGCAGCCCCCTAAGGGGCGAGCAGTACTTC.

This rearrangement joins TRBV18 to TRBJ2-2; 9 positions agree with TRBD2. The CDR3 contains 16 residues. The ends lost 5 bases at V and 1 base at J; junction bases unmatched: 5. CDR1 KGHSH and CDR2 LQKENI come from the germline V gene. CDR3 nucleotide sequence: TGTGCCAGCTCATCCCGACTAGCGGAGAACACCGGGGAGCTGTTTTTT. Protein sequence: CASSSRLAENTGELFF.